Below, one T cell receptor (beta chain) is given with its context. The source of the sample is a study of blood T cell repertoires in COVID-19. Generated by immunoSEQ multiplex PCR, the TCRdb table keeps only in-frame clones and is missing some. The table has some 130,000 clones, roughly 90% seen once; the top ten hold roughly 4.3%. Germline V CDR1 and CDR2: SGHRS, YFSETQ. The CDR3 runs to 14 residues. Deletions cut 0 bases from V and 8 bases from J, with 9 bases between. V gene TRBV5-1 combines with J gene TRBJ1-6, with no clear D. The sequenced material came from peripheral blood. The TCR originated in a man between 60 and 75 years old with COVID-19, enrolled during active disease. CDR3 DNA sequence: TGCGCCAGCAGCTTGGGACAATCAGATTCACCCCTCCACTTT. It translates to CASSLGQSDSPLHF.